Below are 17 T cell receptor beta chains sequenced from a single sample in a study of blood T cell repertoires in COVID-19. Sequencing was performed with immunoSEQ multiplex PCR; in TCRdb, only in-frame clones are kept and a portion is missing. The sample has 160,000 or so clones, more than 70% seen once. The sequenced sample consisted of PBMCs or T cells enriched from blood (not recorded which). These receptors were obtained from a man aged 40-55 years who had recovered from COVID-19.

The rearrangement links TRBV3-1 (or the pseudogene TRBV3-2) to TRBJ2-7, with a possible D match to TRBD1 (6 bases). V lost 3 bases, J lost 0 bases, and 12 bases lay in between. The CDR3 extends over 15 amino acids. Germline assignment: CDR1 LGHDT and CDR2 YNNKEL (reference sequence). DNA for the CDR3: TGTGCCAGCAGCCAGATGGGGACACCCTCCTACGAGCAGTACTTC. This translates into CASSQMGTPSYEQYF.

Only one count was recorded for this clone. The DNA for the CDR3 is TGTGCCAGCTCAGAAGGACTAGCTCGTAATACGCAGTATTTT. Residues: CASSEGLARNTQYF. The gene calls are TRBV18 and TRBJ2-3, with 8 positions matching TRBD2. Germline V gene sequence: CDR1 KGHSH, CDR2 LQKENI. This CDR3 comprises 14 residues. With 5 bases clipped from V and 7 bases from J, the junction kept 8 bases outside the gene matches.

This rearrangement joins TRBV28 to TRBJ2-5; D is unresolved. The CDR3 is made up of 13 amino acids. Germline V gene lookup returns CDR1 MDHEN and CDR2 SYDVKM. V was shortened by 3 bases and J by 1 base, with 6 bases between the two germline ends. The CDR3 loop reads CASSLGRQETQYF. The CDR3 DNA is TGTGCCAGCAGTTTGGGCCGCCAAGAGACCCAGTACTTC.

CDR3 DNA sequence: TGCGCCAGCAGCTTAACTAGCGGGCTCTCCAATGAGCAGTTCTTC. It is translated as CASSLTSGLSNEQFF. The rearrangement joins TRBV5-1 to TRBJ2-1, with 9 bases that match TRBD2. The CDR3 is 15 residues long. Trimming took 2 bases from V and 6 from J; bases not matched to a gene: 6. Germline V gene lookup returns CDR1 SGHRS and CDR2 YFSETQ.

This rearrangement joins TRBV4-2 to TRBJ2-1; 9 positions agree with TRBD2. Germline loops: CDR1 LGHNA, CDR2 YNFKEQ. This CDR3 has 17 amino acids. V shed 0 bases and J 7 bases; nucleotides not matched to a gene: 10. CDR3 DNA: TGTGCCAGCAGCCAAGATCCAAGCGCGGGGGGGCGGAATGAGCAGTTCTTC. It is translated as CASSQDPSAGGRNEQFF.

The genes are TRBV5-1 and TRBJ1-4; D might be TRBD1 (5 bases). The CDR3 contains 14 residues. Germline CDR1 and CDR2: SGHRS and YFSETQ. The ends were cut back, 0 bases at V and 6 bases at J, with 9 bases in the middle. CDR3 region: CASSLVAGDEKLFF. The CDR3 nucleotides are TGCGCCAGCAGCTTGGTGGCGGGGGATGAAAAACTGTTTTTT.

This sequence joins TRBV3-1 (or the pseudogene TRBV3-2) and TRBJ2-1; D unresolved. Per germline, CDR1 LGHDT and CDR2 YNNKEL (reference sequence). V lost 2 bases to trimming and J lost 9 bases, with 5 bases between them. The CDR3 is 11 amino acids. The CDR3 bases are TGTGCCAGCAGCCAAACGGGTGAGCAGTTCTTC. The encoded protein is CASSQTGEQFF.

CDR3 sequence (DNA): TGTGCCTGGAGTGTATTCTCCTATGGCTACACCTTC. It codes for CAWSVFSYGYTF. The gene calls are TRBV30 and TRBJ1-2; D is unresolved. The CDR3 length is 12 residues. With 0 bases removed from V and 4 bases from J, the gap between germline ends came to 6 bases. CDR1 is GTSNPN, CDR2 SVGIG, per germline (reference sequence).

The chain is built from TRBV19 and TRBJ2-3; 8 bases line up with TRBD2. The length of the CDR3 is 18 residues. Germline V gene lookup returns CDR1 LNHDA and CDR2 SQIVND (reference sequence). V gave up 2 bases and J gave up 4 bases; unmatched junction bases: 14. CDR3 protein: CASSISSGGQGPPDTQYF. DNA of the CDR3: TGTGCCAGTAGTATATCAAGCGGGGGCCAGGGGCCCCCAGATACGCAGTATTTT.

The rearrangement links TRBV30 to TRBJ1-1, with no clear D. CDR3 length: 12 amino acids. From germline, CDR1 is GTSNPN and CDR2 SVGIG (reference sequence). V lost 1 base and J lost 5, with 8 bases in between. The DNA for the CDR3 is TGTGCCTGGAGTGCGGTAGTGACTGAAGCTTTCTTT. Translation: CAWSAVVTEAFF.

This clone has only a few counts. This chain links TRBV5-1 with TRBJ2-1, with 10 bases fitting TRBD1. Germline V gene lookup returns CDR1 SGHRS and CDR2 YFSETQ. This CDR3 region has 15 residues. V gave up 6 bases and J gave up 2 bases; unmatched junction bases: 5. The CDR3 DNA is TGCGCCAGCACCCTCGGACAGGGGGCCTACAATGAGCAGTTCTTC. Its translation: CASTLGQGAYNEQFF.

The chain recombines TRBV28 with TRBJ2-7, with a weak D call TRBD2 (5 bases). Deletions cut 10 bases from V and 3 bases from J, with 16 bases between. The CDR3 consists of 13 residues. The germline gives CDR1 MDHEN, CDR2 SYDVKM. CDR3 in amino acids: CAIVSAGIYEQYF. CDR3 nucleotide sequence: TGTGCCATAGTGAGTGCGGGTATCTACGAGCAGTACTTC.

V usage is TRBV19 and J usage is TRBJ1-5, with D uncertain. The CDR3 extends over 14 amino acids. Trimming shortened V by 8 bases and J by 4 bases, and 15 bases separated the two germline ends. The germline V gene has CDR1 LNHDA and CDR2 SQIVND (reference sequence). CDR3 amino acids: CASRGPVRNQPQHF. Here the CDR3 DNA reads TGTGCCAGTCGTGGGCCAGTTAGAAATCAGCCCCAGCATTTT. Looking up the rest from reference TRBV19 and TRBJ1-5 gives the full variable domain: DGGITQSPKYLFRKEGQNVTLSCEQNLNHDAMYWYRQDPGQGLRLIYYSQIVNDFQKGDIAEGYSVSREKKESFPLTVTSAQKNPTAFYLCASRGPVRNQPQHFGDGTRLSIL.

This clone was seen a single time. This chain uses TRBV4-1 with TRBJ1-1, with 7 bases that match TRBD1. Germline CDR1 is MGHRA and CDR2 is YSYEKL. There are 16 residues in the CDR3. The V segment lost 0 bases and the J segment 1 base; nucleotides outside the gene matches: 5. DNA of the CDR3: TGCGCCAGCAGCCAAGACGGACAGGCGAGGAACACTGAAGCTTTCTTT. Protein sequence: CASSQDGQARNTEAFF.

This chain links TRBV15 with TRBJ2-1; D possibly corresponds to TRBD1 (6 bases). The V end was cut by 3 bases, the J end by 7 bases, with 16 bases between. The CDR3 covers 15 residues. Germline lookup yields CDR1 LNHNV and CDR2 YYDKDF (reference sequence). CDR3 nucleotide sequence: TGTGCCACCAGCAGCTGGTCGGGACACGTGAATGAGCAGTTCTTC. Its translation: CATSSWSGHVNEQFF.

The chain has TRBV30 and TRBJ2-3; 10 nucleotides agree with TRBD2. Germline V gene lookup returns CDR1 GTSNPN and CDR2 SVGIG (reference sequence). V shed 3 bases and J 4 bases; nucleotides not matched to a gene: 7. This CDR3 contains 15 residues. The CDR3 is CAWREAGGHPDTQYF. As DNA, the CDR3 is TGTGCCTGGAGAGAAGCGGGGGGGCATCCAGATACGCAGTATTTT.

This clone was observed a handful of times. The chain carries TRBV14 and TRBJ2-5, with 10 bases that match TRBD2. CDR3 size: 16 residues. V trimming: 2 bases; J trimming: 3 bases; junction bases outside the gene matches: 6. Germline V gene sequence: CDR1 SGHDN, CDR2 FVKESK. Here the CDR3 DNA reads TGTGCCAGCAGCCAACCGACTAGCGGGTTAGAAGAGACCCAGTACTTC. It yields the protein CASSQPTSGLEETQYF.